This is a list of T cell receptor beta chains from one sample in a study of T cell repertoires in aging, cancer and after chemotherapy. MiXCR, applied by TCRdb to the multiplex PCR reads, yields one record per CDR3 protein. The sample carries some 10,000 distinct CDR3 sequences, around 35% recorded once. The sequenced material came from blood. The receptors stem from a human donor in good health. The CDR3 runs from the conserved cysteine through the conserved F or W. Each record gives: clone size, D gene, J gene, V gene, CDR3 DNA, CDR3 protein. A D gene is named only where the DNA matches it firmly. Only some rows state a clone size, as once, few, many or a class for expanded clones.

. | . | TRBJ2-7 | TRBV30 | TGTGCCTGGAGTGTACAAGGGGAGCAGTACTTC | CAWSVQGEQYF
. | TRBD1 | TRBJ2-7 | TRBV6-1 | TGTGCCAGCAGTGAATGGACAGGGGTGGACGAGCAGTACTTC | CASSEWTGVDEQYF
few | . | TRBJ2-3 | TRBV19 | TGTGCCAGTAAAGAAAAAAGGGGTTCGGATACGCAGTATTTT | CASKEKRGSDTQYF
medium-sized | TRBD2 | TRBJ2-6 | TRBV19 | TGTGCCAGTCGCCCCGGGGGGGGGGCCAACGTCCTGACTTTC | CASRPGGGANVLTF
. | . | TRBJ1-3 | TRBV5-7 | TGTGCCAGCAGCTCACAGGGTTCTGGAAACACCATATATTTT | CASSSQGSGNTIYF
few | TRBD2 | TRBJ2-7 | TRBV13 | TGTGCCAGCAGCTTAGGCGGGAGGGCCCGGGGCGAGCAGTACTTC | CASSLGGRARGEQYF
few | . | TRBJ2-3 | TRBV19 | TGTGCCACCATAAGTCGGGCCGATACGCAGTATTTT | CATISRADTQYF
medium-sized | . | TRBJ2-1 | TRBV29-1 | TGCAGCGTTGAAGACCCAGGGACACCACACAATGAGCAGTTCTTC | CSVEDPGTPHNEQFF
. | TRBD2 | TRBJ2-2 | TRBV7-6 | TGTGCCAGCAGCTTGACAGTAGCGGGGGGTCCCGGGGAGCTGTTTTTT | CASSLTVAGGPGELFF
. | . | TRBJ2-7 | TRBV18 | TGTGCCAGCTCACCAAACAGGGATTCTAACGAGCAGTACTTC | CASSPNRDSNEQYF
. | TRBD1 | TRBJ1-2 | TRBV30 | TGTGCCTGGAGCGACAGGGTCGACTATGGCTACACCTTC | CAWSDRVDYGYTF
few | . | TRBJ1-4 | TRBV6-2/TRBV6-3 | TGTGCCATCTCTCGAACAGGGCAGTTTGAAAAACTGTTTTTT | CAISRTGQFEKLFF
few | . | TRBJ2-7 | TRBV12-3/TRBV12-4 | TGTGCCAGCAGTTTTCGGGACGAGCAGTACTTC | CASSFRDEQYF
few | . | TRBJ2-7 | TRBV6-1 | TGTGCCAGCAGTGAGGGTCGGGGATCCTACGAGCAGTACTTC | CASSEGRGSYEQYF
. | . | TRBJ2-3 | TRBV12-3/TRBV12-4 | TGTGCCAGCAGTTTGGGCACAGATACGCAGTATTTT | CASSLGTDTQYF
. | TRBD1 | TRBJ2-2 | TRBV6-5 | TGTGCCAGCAGTTACGGGACAGCCAACACCGGGGAGCTGTTTTTT | CASSYGTANTGELFF
few | . | TRBJ2-2 | TRBV6-1 | TGTGCCAGCGTCGGCCAGCTTGGACAGCGGAAGGGCGGGGAGCTGTTTTTT | CASVGQLGQRKGGELFF
few | TRBD1 | TRBJ2-2 | TRBV6-5 | TGTGCCAGCAGTTACCCCACAGGGGGCAAGGACACCGGGGAGCTGTTTTTT | CASSYPTGGKDTGELFF
medium-sized | . | TRBJ1-5 | TRBV29-1 | TGCAGCGCCGGGGATTTCAGCAATCAGCCCCAGCATTTT | CSAGDFSNQPQHF
medium-sized | TRBD2 | TRBJ2-1 | TRBV29-1 | TGCAGCGTTGAACTCAGACTAGCGGGAGGACTCAATGAGCAGTTCTTC | CSVELRLAGGLNEQFF
. | . | TRBJ2-6 | TRBV15 | TGTGCCACCAGCAGAGGGGGGAGTCGCTCTGGGGCCAACGTCCTGACTTTC | CATSRGGSRSGANVLTF
few | . | TRBJ2-7 | TRBV30 | TGTGCCTGGGGACAGTCCTACGAGCAGTACTTC | CAWGQSYEQYF
. | TRBD2 | TRBJ2-1 | TRBV6-5 | TGTGCCAGCAGACGGACTAGCGATTTTCCGGATGAGCAGTTCTTC | CASRRTSDFPDEQFF
. | TRBD1 | TRBJ2-7 | TRBV19 | TGTGCCAGTAGTAAGGACAGGGGGACCTCCTACGAGCAGTACTTC | CASSKDRGTSYEQYF
few | . | TRBJ2-2 | TRBV5-6 | TGTGCCAGCAGCTTGGCGGTCCCTCCCCGGGAGCTGTTTTTT | CASSLAVPPRELFF
. | TRBD1 | TRBJ2-7 | TRBV5-6 | TGTGCCAGCAGCCTGGGACAGAATTCCTACGAGCAGTACTTC | CASSLGQNSYEQYF
. | . | TRBJ2-7 | TRBV7-9 | TGTGCCAGCAGCTCCGACAGGAGCTCCTACGAGCAGTACTTC | CASSSDRSSYEQYF
. | TRBD1 | TRBJ1-2 | TRBV19 | TGTGCCAGTAAAACGACAGGGGGCAACTATGGCTACACCTTC | CASKTTGGNYGYTF
. | . | TRBJ2-5 | TRBV5-6 | TGTGCCAGCAGCTTGACAGACAGTAAGCAAGAGACCCAGTACTTC | CASSLTDSKQETQYF
few | . | TRBJ2-3 | TRBV18 | TGTGCCAGCTCCCTCGCTAGCGGCACAGATACGCAGTATTTT | CASSLASGTDTQYF
. | TRBD2 | TRBJ2-1 | TRBV6-6 | TGTGCCAGCAGCCTTCAGGGAGGGACCTACAATGAGCAGTTCTTC | CASSLQGGTYNEQFF
. | . | TRBJ2-7 | TRBV6-1 | TGTGCCAGCAGCGCCTATAAACCGTCCCTCGAGCAGTACTTC | CASSAYKPSLEQYF
. | TRBD1 | TRBJ2-1 | TRBV19 | TGTGCCAGTAGGAACCTCCGGGACAGGCCAAACAATGAGCAGTTCTTC | CASRNLRDRPNNEQFF
. | . | TRBJ1-2 | TRBV29-1 | TGCAGCGTTGAAGGCACCTACTATGGCTACACCTTC | CSVEGTYYGYTF
once | TRBD1 | TRBJ2-1 | TRBV18 | TGTGCCAGCTCACCGGGACAGGGAGATTTTAGTGAGCAGTTCTTC | CASSPGQGDFSEQFF
few | . | TRBJ2-1 | TRBV6-1 | TGTGCCAGCAGTTCAGGGGGGGGCTCCTACAATGAGCAGTTCTTC | CASSSGGGSYNEQFF
medium-sized | TRBD2 | TRBJ2-3 | TRBV19 | TGTGCCAGTAGTATCTCCTCTCGGGGGGAGGCAGATACGCAGTATTTT | CASSISSRGEADTQYF